A selection of T cell receptor beta chains follows, all from one sample in a study of cytomegalovirus exposure and HLA in healthy donors. The data were produced by immunoSEQ multiplex PCR, yet TCRdb's version contains in-frame clones alone and is incomplete. The table includes some 340,000 clones, about nine tenths detected once. The material sequenced was PBMCs. These receptors were collected from a woman aged 25 to 39 in good health and CMV-seropositive. The CDR3 runs from the conserved cysteine through the conserved F or W. D genes are given only for firm matches. Size tells how often a clone was seen (once, few, many) or the class of an expanded clone, and some rows leave it out.

TRBJ2-7,NA,once,TRBV6-1,TGTGCCAGCAGTAGGGGCGGAGTCTACGAGCAGTACTTC,CASSRGGVYEQYF
TRBJ2-7,NA,NA,TRBV27,TGTGCCAGCAGTTTTGCTGCTCCGGGGGCCGAGCAGTACTTC,CASSFAAPGAEQYF
TRBJ2-2,TRBD2,NA,TRBV4-3,TGCGCCAGCAGCCAAGATTTGGGCGGGAGTGCCGGGGAGCTGTTTTTT,CASSQDLGGSAGELFF
TRBJ2-5,NA,NA,TRBV27,TGTGCCAGCAGTTTCCGACGGACCCAGTACTTC,CASSFRRTQYF
TRBJ1-5,TRBD1,few,TRBV6-5,TGTGCCAGCAGGACAGGGGGCGCGGGTCAGCCCCAGCATTTT,CASRTGGAGQPQHF
TRBJ2-2,NA,NA,TRBV15,TGTGCCACCAGCAGAGACTCTAGGGACGGGGAGCTGTTTTTT,CATSRDSRDGELFF
TRBJ2-3,TRBD1,NA,TRBV9,TGTGCCAGCAGCTTAGGGACAGTTAGCACAGATACGCAGTATTTT,CASSLGTVSTDTQYF
TRBJ2-1,NA,NA,TRBV2,TGTGCCAGCAGTGTTAACCCCAATGAGCAGTTCTTC,CASSVNPNEQFF
TRBJ2-2,NA,NA,TRBV6-4,TGTGCCAGCAGTGACTCAAGTAGCGGTGTGGCCGGGGAGCTGTTTTTT,CASSDSSSGVAGELFF
TRBJ1-2,NA,NA,TRBV27,TGTGCCATCCCCCCACAGGTCGGGGGCTACACCTTC,CAIPPQVGGYTF
TRBJ2-2,NA,NA,TRBV19,TGTGCCAGTAGTATTTGGGGGCAGAACACCGGGGAGCTGTTTTTT,CASSIWGQNTGELFF
TRBJ1-1,TRBD1,once,TRBV6-5,TGTGCCAGCAGTTTAGACAGGGTGGACACTGAAGCTTTCTTT,CASSLDRVDTEAFF
TRBJ1-5,NA,NA,TRBV7-6,TGTGCCAGCAGCTTAGTTCCAGGTCCGGAGCCCCAGCATTTT,CASSLVPGPEPQHF
TRBJ2-5,TRBD2,NA,TRBV2,TGTGCCAGCAGTGAACTAGCGGGGGTACAAGAGACCCAGTACTTC,CASSELAGVQETQYF
TRBJ2-1,TRBD2,NA,TRBV4-2,TGTGCCAGCAGCCAAGGGGCTAGCGGGGGGAATGAGCAGTTCTTC,CASSQGASGGNEQFF
TRBJ2-7,NA,few,TRBV27,TGTGCCAGCAGCTCCATAGGGGAGCAGTACTTC,CASSSIGEQYF
TRBJ1-2,NA,NA,TRBV2,TGTGCCAGCAGTGGTCGTATGAGCTATGGCTACACCTTC,CASSGRMSYGYTF
TRBJ2-3,NA,NA,TRBV7-2,TGTGCCAGCAGCTTAGGTAGCGTTGGCACAGATACGCAGTATTTT,CASSLGSVGTDTQYF
TRBJ2-7,NA,NA,TRBV4-2,TGTGCCAGCAGCCAAGAGGCCGCCTCCAGCTCCTACGAGCAGTACTTC,CASSQEAASSSYEQYF
TRBJ2-3,NA,NA,TRBV5-4,TGTGCCAGCAGACCTGAGCAGATCCTCACAGATACGCAGTATTTT,CASRPEQILTDTQYF
TRBJ2-7,TRBD1,NA,TRBV15,TGTGCCACCAGCAGATCGGACAGGGGGCCGGACGAGCAGTACTTC,CATSRSDRGPDEQYF
TRBJ1-4,NA,NA,TRBV30,TGTGCCTGGAATTACGGAATAAATGAAAAACTGTTTTTT,CAWNYGINEKLFF